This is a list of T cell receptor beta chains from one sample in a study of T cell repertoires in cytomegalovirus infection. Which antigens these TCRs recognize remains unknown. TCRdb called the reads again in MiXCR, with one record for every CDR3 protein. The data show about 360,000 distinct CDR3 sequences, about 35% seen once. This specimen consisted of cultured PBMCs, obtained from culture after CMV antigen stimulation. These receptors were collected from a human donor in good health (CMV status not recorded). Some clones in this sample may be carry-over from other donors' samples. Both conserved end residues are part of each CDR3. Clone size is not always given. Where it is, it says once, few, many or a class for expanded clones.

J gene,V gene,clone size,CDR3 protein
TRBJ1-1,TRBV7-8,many,CASSLNHRETEAFF
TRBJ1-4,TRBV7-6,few,CASSLIPVGGLEKLFF
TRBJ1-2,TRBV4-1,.,CASSQDWGYGYTF
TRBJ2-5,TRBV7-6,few,CASSFTSLVQETQYF
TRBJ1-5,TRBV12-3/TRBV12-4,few,CASSLEAGDNQPQHF
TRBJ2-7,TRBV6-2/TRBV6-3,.,CASSYEFGQGSSYEQYF
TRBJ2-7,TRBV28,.,CASSPAGQGNYEQYF
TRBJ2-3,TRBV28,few,CASSLQGNRGRLTQYF
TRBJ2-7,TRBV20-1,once,CSSGLAANYEQYF
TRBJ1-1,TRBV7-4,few,CASSLGEGGNTEAFF
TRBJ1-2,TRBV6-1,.,CAITTEPDYGYSF
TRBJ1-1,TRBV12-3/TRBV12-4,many,CASIRQGNTEAFF
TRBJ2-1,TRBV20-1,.,CSAQTGAGNVNEQFF
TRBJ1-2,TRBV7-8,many,CASSLARQGALGYTF
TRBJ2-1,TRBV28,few,CASSPRRTGDEQFF
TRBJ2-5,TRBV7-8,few,CASSFGTGSDQYF
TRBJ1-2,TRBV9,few,CASSATSHRRYGYTF
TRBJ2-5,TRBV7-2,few,CASSWGSWGGRDQETQYF
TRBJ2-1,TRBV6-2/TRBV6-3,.,CASSSPSTSGRGNEQFF
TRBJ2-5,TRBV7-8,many,CASSYLVHTWETQYF
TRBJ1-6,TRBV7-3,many,CASSRGTGLSPLHF
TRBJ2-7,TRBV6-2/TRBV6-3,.,CASSPGGPNEQYF
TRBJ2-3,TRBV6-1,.,CASRGVGGGGADTQYF
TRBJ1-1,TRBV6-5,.,CASSRSTPGPNTEAFF
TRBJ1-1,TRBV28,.,CASSRYGGVNTEAFF
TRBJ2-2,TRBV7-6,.,CASSYRGSGRARNTGELFF
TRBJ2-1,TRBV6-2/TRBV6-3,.,CASNQREVWNEQFF
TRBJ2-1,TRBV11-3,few,CATSQPTGSHNEQFF
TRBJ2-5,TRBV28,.,CASSSHRDRDKETQYF